A single sample gave rise to the 10 T cell receptor beta chains below, sequenced in a study of early T cells in non-severe SARS-CoV-2 infection. TCRdb processed the 5' RACE reads anew with MiXCR; each CDR3 protein has one entry. The data show some 55,000 distinct CDR3 sequences, with roughly 12% seen just once and about 2.5% held by the top ten. The sample was whole blood, taken at baseline. All receptors come from an adult who was a healthcare worker with PCR-confirmed SARS-CoV-2 infection or an uninfected control (not recorded which).

This clonotype was counted many times. The chain joins TRBV7-2 to TRBJ1-5, with D unresolved. This CDR3 has 13 amino acids. Trimming removed 2 bases from V and 4 bases from J, with 6 bases in between. The germline V gene has CDR1 SGHTA and CDR2 FQGNSA. The CDR3 DNA follows: TGTGCCAGCAGCTTAAAACCTAATCAGCCCCAGCATTTT. This encodes CASSLKPNQPQHF.

As for this clonotype: The junction departs from germline at one end; a sequencing error may be responsible. The rearrangement uses TRBV7-3 and TRBJ2-3, with D unclear. CDR1 and CDR2 (germline): SGHTA, FQGTGA. The CDR3 length is 16 residues. CDR3 residues: CASSLYRAVSTDTQYF. The CDR3 DNA reads TGTGCCAGCAGCTTATATCGGGCGGTTAGCACGGATACGCAGTATTTT.

A few counts support this clonotype. The V gene is TRBV5-1, the J gene TRBJ2-3, with D unclear. Germline CDR1 and CDR2: SGHRS and YFSETQ. The germline V and J ends were trimmed by 0 bases and 2 bases, with 1 base remaining between them. The CDR3 sequence is 12 residues long. CDR3 amino acids: CASSLATDTQYF. In DNA form, the CDR3 reads TGCGCCAGCAGCTTGGCCACAGATACGCAGTATTTT.

This clonotype showed up many times. The DNA of the CDR3 is TGCAGTGCCCGGACGGAGACCTACAATGAGCAGTTCTTC. It encodes CSARTETYNEQFF. V usage is TRBV20-1 and J usage is TRBJ2-1; D remains unclear. This CDR3 has 13 residues. The V end was cut by 6 bases, the J end by 2 bases, with 11 bases between. Germline assignment: CDR1 DFQATT and CDR2 SNEGSKA (reference sequence).

The CDR3, as DNA: TGTGCCAGCAGCCAAGATAGAGATACGCAGTATTTT. Its protein is CASSQDRDTQYF. V is TRBV4-2 and J is TRBJ2-3; no clear D gene. The V end lost 0 bases, the J end lost 5 bases, and 3 bases lay between the germline ends. CDR3 length equals 12 residues. The germline V gene has CDR1 LGHNA and CDR2 YNFKEQ.

The V and J genes are TRBV19 and TRBJ2-2, with 7 bases lining up with TRBD2. The CDR3 runs 15 residues. Germline-derived CDR1 and CDR2 are LNHDA and SQIVND (reference sequence). The trim removed 5 bases at V and 3 bases at J, leaving 6 bases unmatched. In DNA, the CDR3 is TGTGCCAGTAGTTCGGCTAGCGGACACACCGGGGAGCTGTTTTTT. Translating gives CASSSASGHTGELFF.

The genes are TRBV6-5 and TRBJ2-7; D might be TRBD2 (6 bases). In germline, CDR1 is MNHEY, CDR2 SVGAGI. V gave up 0 bases and J gave up 5 bases, with 14 bases separating them. The CDR3 consists of 15 residues. The DNA of the CDR3 is TGTGCCAGCAGTTACTCGTGGAGGGAGACCCACGAGCAGTACTTC. This gives the protein CASSYSWRETHEQYF.

The chain has TRBV29-1 and TRBJ2-5; D remains ambiguous. This CDR3 has 10 residues. Germline values: CDR1 SQVTM, CDR2 ANQGSEA. V lost 7 bases, J lost 4 bases, and 7 bases lay in between. This chain's CDR3 is CSAIVETQYF. CDR3 nucleotides: TGCAGCGCCATCGTAGAGACCCAGTACTTC.

This clonotype was observed a handful of times. The chain joins TRBV14 to TRBJ1-4; D unclear. The CDR3 runs to 14 residues. V lost 4 bases and J 1 base, leaving 7 bases between the germline ends. CDR1 is SGHDN and CDR2 is FVKESK in the germline V gene. The CDR3 loop reads CASSPRLTNEKLFF. CDR3 DNA sequence: TGTGCCAGCAGCCCCCGGCTAACTAATGAAAAACTGTTTTTT.

This chain links TRBV7-9 with TRBJ2-7; 10 nucleotides align to TRBD2. The germline V gene encodes CDR1 SEHNR and CDR2 FQNEAQ (reference sequence). V lost 6 bases, J lost 6 bases, and 8 bases stayed unmatched. The length of the CDR3 is 14 residues. CDR3 nucleotides: TGTGCCAGCAGTTATGGACTAGCGGTGGGCGAGCAGTACTTC. Encoded protein: CASSYGLAVGEQYF.